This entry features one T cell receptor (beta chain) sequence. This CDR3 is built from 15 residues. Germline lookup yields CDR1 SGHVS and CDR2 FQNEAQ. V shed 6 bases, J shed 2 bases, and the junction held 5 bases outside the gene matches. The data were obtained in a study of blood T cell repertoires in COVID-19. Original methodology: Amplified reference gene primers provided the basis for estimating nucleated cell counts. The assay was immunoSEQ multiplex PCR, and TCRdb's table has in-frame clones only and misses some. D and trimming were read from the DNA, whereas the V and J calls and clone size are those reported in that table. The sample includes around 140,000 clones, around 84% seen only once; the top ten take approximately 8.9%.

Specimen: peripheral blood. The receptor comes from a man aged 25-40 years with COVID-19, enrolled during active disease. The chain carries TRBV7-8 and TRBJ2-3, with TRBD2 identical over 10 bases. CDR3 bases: TGTGCCAGCAGACAGACTAGCGGGCCCACAGATACGCAGTATTTT. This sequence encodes CASRQTSGPTDTQYF. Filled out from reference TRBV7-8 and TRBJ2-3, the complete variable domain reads GAGVSQSPRYKVAKRGQDVALRCDPISGHVSLFWYQQALGQGPEFLTYFQNEAQLDKSGLPSDRFFAERPEGSVSTLKIQRTQQEDSAVYLCASRQTSGPTDTQYFGPGTRLTVL.